A single sample gave rise to the 3 T cell receptor beta chains below, sequenced in a study of T cell responses to AZD1222 COVID-19 vaccine. Sequenced by immunoSEQ multiplex PCR; TCRdb stores in-frame clones only, minus some. Among 140,000 to 150,000 clones, about 91% were seen once, and the ten largest hold more than 13%. The sample was peripheral blood, taken on day 0 of AZD1222 vaccination. The receptors come from an adult in good health.

The rearrangement links TRBV28 to TRBJ2-5; 7 nucleotides agree with TRBD1. This CDR3 region has 13 residues. The V gene's germline CDR1 is MDHEN and CDR2 SYDVKM. The junction had 3 bases not matched to a gene; V was cut back by 5 bases and J by 3 bases. CDR3 sequence reads: CASSPGTEETQYF. DNA of the CDR3: TGTGCCAGCAGTCCAGGGACAGAAGAGACCCAGTACTTC.

The chain combines TRBV6-6 with TRBJ1-2; D is uncertain. Germline V gene data show CDR1 as MNHNY and CDR2 as SVGAGI (reference sequence). This CDR3 region has 13 residues. The V end was cut by 6 bases, the J end by 2 bases, with 10 bases between. The CDR3 DNA reads TGTGCCAGCAGCCTTGACACAAACTATGGCTACACCTTC. Encoded protein: CASSLDTNYGYTF.

This clone has a single count. The rearrangement links TRBV5-4 to TRBJ1-1; the D is unclear. Per the germline V gene, CDR1 is SGHNT and CDR2 is YYREEE (reference sequence). The CDR3 is made up of 15 amino acids. V was clipped by 6 bases and J by 4 bases, with 19 bases between them. The CDR3 DNA reads as TGTGCCAGCAACATAGTCTCGACGGGGAGCACTGAAGCTTTCTTT. It yields the protein CASNIVSTGSTEAFF.